These T cell receptor beta chains were read from a single sample in a study of blood T cell repertoires in COVID-19. Only in-frame clones appear in the TCRdb table, and some are missing; sequencing was by immunoSEQ multiplex PCR. The sample consists of around 250,000 clones, over 75% of them appearing once. Sequencing was carried out using PBMCs or T cells enriched from blood (not recorded which). The source is a woman between 35 and 50 years old who had been exposed to COVID-19. CDR3s include the opening cysteine and the closing phenylalanine or tryptophan. A D gene is named only where the DNA matches it firmly. Only some rows state a clone size, as once, few, many or a class for expanded clones.

v_call	d_call	j_call	clone_size	cdr3_aa	cdr3_nt
TRBV27	NA	TRBJ2-3	NA	CASSLLAVPDTQYF	TGTGCCAGCAGTTTATTGGCGGTCCCAGATACGCAGTATTTT
TRBV4-3	NA	TRBJ2-6	few	CASSQTRGSGANVLTF	TGCGCCAGCAGCCAGACTCGGGGCTCTGGGGCCAACGTCCTGACTTTC
TRBV13	NA	TRBJ1-2	once	CASSSRPGGSGYTF	TGTGCCAGCAGCTCACGTCCGGGGGGCTCGGGCTACACCTTC
TRBV28	NA	TRBJ1-2	NA	CASSLWRGEGYGYTF	TGTGCCAGCAGTTTATGGAGGGGGGAGGGTTATGGCTACACCTTC
TRBV28	TRBD1	TRBJ1-2	NA	CASNQQGLRGYTF	TGTGCCAGCAACCAACAGGGGCTTCGGGGCTACACCTTC
TRBV13	TRBD1	TRBJ2-7	NA	CASSPPQGASYEQYF	TGTGCCAGCAGCCCCCCACAGGGGGCCTCCTACGAGCAGTACTTC
TRBV3-1/TRBV3-2	TRBD2	TRBJ2-5	NA	CASSQDIFVGLAGEETQYF	TGTGCCAGCAGCCAAGATATTTTTGTAGGACTAGCGGGAGAAGAGACCCAGTACTTC
TRBV5-4	NA	TRBJ2-7	NA	CASSPPGGRSYEQYF	TGTGCCAGCAGCCCCCCAGGGGGGCGTTCCTACGAGCAGTACTTC
TRBV2	TRBD2	TRBJ2-2	few	CASTPGAGGWTGELFF	TGTGCCAGCACCCCAGGGGCGGGGGGGTGGACCGGGGAGCTGTTTTTT
TRBV5-5	TRBD1	TRBJ1-3	NA	CASSLETGALNADIYF	TGTGCCAGCAGCTTGGAGACAGGGGCTTTAAATGCTGACATATATTTT
TRBV11-2	NA	TRBJ1-1	once	CASSLLRPGAFF	TGTGCCAGCAGCTTGTTACGGCCGGGGGCTTTCTTT
TRBV7-3	NA	TRBJ1-6	NA	CASSLAPNSPLHF	TGTGCCAGCAGCTTGGCCCCTAATTCACCCCTCCACTTT
TRBV2	TRBD1	TRBJ1-5	NA	CASSENTGGSQPQHF	TGTGCCAGCAGTGAAAATACAGGGGGGTCACAGCCCCAGCATTTT
TRBV7-2	NA	TRBJ1-4	NA	CATRRGVDEKLFF	TGTGCCACCCGCCGGGGTGTGGATGAAAAACTGTTTTTT
TRBV4-2	TRBD1	TRBJ1-5	NA	CASSHLDRVGSNQPQHF	TGTGCCAGCAGCCACCTGGACAGGGTGGGGAGCAATCAGCCCCAGCATTTT
TRBV28	NA	TRBJ2-7	many	CASRQGSSYEQYF	TGTGCCAGCAGACAGGGTAGCTCCTACGAGCAGTACTTC
TRBV5-8	NA	TRBJ1-2	NA	CASSLGPRQTYGYTF	TGTGCCAGCAGCTTGGGTCCGAGGCAGACCTATGGCTACACCTTC
TRBV7-2	TRBD2	TRBJ2-5	once	CASSLRGGLAGVGGETQYF	TGTGCCAGCAGCCTCAGGGGCGGGCTAGCGGGAGTTGGGGGAGAGACCCAGTACTTC
TRBV6-5	NA	TRBJ1-4	NA	CASSLGDGRGGKLFF	TGTGCCAGCAGCCTAGGGGACGGGAGGGGAGGAAAACTGTTTTTT
TRBV9	TRBD1	TRBJ2-1	NA	CASSGQGQGAFNEQFF	TGTGCCAGCAGCGGACAGGGACAGGGGGCTTTCAATGAGCAGTTCTTC
TRBV5-1	TRBD1	TRBJ1-2	NA	CASSTNRGLDGYTF	TGCGCCAGCAGCACAAACAGGGGTTTGGATGGCTACACCTTC
TRBV6-5	NA	TRBJ1-3	NA	CASSYPGHVGNTIYF	TGTGCCAGCAGTTACCCAGGACACGTTGGAAACACCATATATTTT
TRBV4-2	NA	TRBJ2-5	NA	CASSQVTEETQYF	TGTGCCAGCAGCCAAGTGACGGAGGAGACCCAGTACTTC
TRBV19	TRBD2	TRBJ2-7	NA	CASSRLAGGKNEQYF	TGTGCCAGTAGTAGACTAGCGGGGGGTAAGAACGAGCAGTACTTC
TRBV7-9	TRBD1	TRBJ1-2	NA	CASSSAGGHGYTF	TGTGCCAGCAGCTCCGCAGGGGGTCATGGCTACACCTTC